The clone carrying this TCR beta chain appeared a single time. Measured with immunoSEQ multiplex PCR; TCRdb has only the in-frame clones, and not every one. This sample has about 55,000 clones; over 80% occur once, and the top ten carry about a sixth. The sample belongs to a study of T cells in localized non-small cell lung cancer. The clonotype was recovered from a man aged 40-75 years with stage III lung adenocarcinoma. The material was peripheral blood mononuclear cells, obtained before any cancer treatment.

CDR3 sequence (DNA): TGTGCCAGCAGCTCGGGACTTTACAATGAGCAGTTCTTC. Its protein product is CASSSGLYNEQFF. The V gene is TRBV7-6, the J gene TRBJ2-1; possibly TRBD2 for D (6 bases). The length of the CDR3 is 13 residues. Trimming took 4 bases from V and 4 from J, leaving 8 bases between them. Germline V lookup: CDR1 SGHVS, CDR2 FNYEAQ.